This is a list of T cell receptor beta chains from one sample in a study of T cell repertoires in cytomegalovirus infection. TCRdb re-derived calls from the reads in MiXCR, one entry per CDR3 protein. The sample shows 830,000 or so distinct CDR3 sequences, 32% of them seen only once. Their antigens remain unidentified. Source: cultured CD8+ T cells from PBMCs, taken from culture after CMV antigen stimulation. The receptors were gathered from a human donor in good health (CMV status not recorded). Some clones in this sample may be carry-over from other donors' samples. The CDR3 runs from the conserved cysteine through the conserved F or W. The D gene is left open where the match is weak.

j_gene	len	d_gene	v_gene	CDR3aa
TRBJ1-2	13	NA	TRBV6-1	CASSEDDEDGYTF
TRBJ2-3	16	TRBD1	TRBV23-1	CASTHNRGPLRDTQYF
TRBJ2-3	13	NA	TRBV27	CASSWDATDTQYF
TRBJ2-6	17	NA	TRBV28	CASSTGSTHSGTNVLTF
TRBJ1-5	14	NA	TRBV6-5	CASSYGGDNQPQHF
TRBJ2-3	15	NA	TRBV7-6	CASSRGVPPTDTQYF
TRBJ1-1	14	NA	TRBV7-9	CASSLVGRSTEAFF
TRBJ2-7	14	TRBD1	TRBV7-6	CASSFDDRGYERYF
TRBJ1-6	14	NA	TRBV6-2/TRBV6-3	CASSYNSYNSPLHF
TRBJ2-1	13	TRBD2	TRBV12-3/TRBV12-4	CASSPTSGNEQFF
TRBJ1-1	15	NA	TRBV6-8	CASSLIGFRSTEAFF
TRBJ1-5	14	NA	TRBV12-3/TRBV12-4	CASRQSTGNQPQHF
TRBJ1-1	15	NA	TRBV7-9	CASSLVRTMNTEAFF
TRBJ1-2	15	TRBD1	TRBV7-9	CASSKTGEVNYGYTF
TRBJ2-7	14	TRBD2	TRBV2	CASSGSGGPYEQYF
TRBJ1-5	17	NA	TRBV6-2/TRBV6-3	CASSYVRGVYSNQPQHF
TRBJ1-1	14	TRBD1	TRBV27	CASSLSTGATEAFF
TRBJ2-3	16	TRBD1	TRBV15	CATSEDRVWLGDTQYF
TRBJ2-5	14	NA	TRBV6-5	CASSYLGDQETQYF
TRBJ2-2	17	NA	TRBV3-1	CASSQPPGPLNVGELFF
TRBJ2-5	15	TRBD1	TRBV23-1	CASSPGTGLRETQYF
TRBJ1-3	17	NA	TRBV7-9	CASSLGLTGDPGNTIYF
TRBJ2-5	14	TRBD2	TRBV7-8	CASSASGWRETQYF
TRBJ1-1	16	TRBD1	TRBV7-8	CASSKDRGHGNTEAFF
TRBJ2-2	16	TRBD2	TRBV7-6	CASSQQAGGPDGELFF
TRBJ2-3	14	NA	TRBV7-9	CASSLGPETDTQYF
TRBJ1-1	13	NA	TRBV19	CASSAGETTEAFF
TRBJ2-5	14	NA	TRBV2	CASSDTSFQETQYF
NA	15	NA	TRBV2	CASSVGGYSNQPQYF
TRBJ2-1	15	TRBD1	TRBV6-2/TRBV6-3	CASSQWTGSYNEQFF
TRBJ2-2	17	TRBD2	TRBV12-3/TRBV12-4	CASSSRTSGDSTGELFF
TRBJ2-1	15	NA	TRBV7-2	CASSLGVSSYNEQFF
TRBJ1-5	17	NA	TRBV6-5	CASSSWEGRHSNQPQHF
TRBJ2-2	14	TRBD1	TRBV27	CASSPGQGMGELFF
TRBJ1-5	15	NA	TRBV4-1	CASSQDTERNQPQHF
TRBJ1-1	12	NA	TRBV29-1	CSASWGPTEAFF
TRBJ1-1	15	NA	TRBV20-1	CSARVDRHSNTEAFF
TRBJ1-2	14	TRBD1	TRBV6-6	CASTKGQGWDGYTF
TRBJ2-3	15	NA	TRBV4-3	CASSQDFGGTDTQYF
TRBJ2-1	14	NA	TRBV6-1	CASSDRAGDNEQFF
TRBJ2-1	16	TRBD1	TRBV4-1	CASSQEGTVSYNEQFF